One and the same sample provided the 8 T cell receptor beta chains below, sequenced in a study of blood T cell repertoires in COVID-19. Sequencing was performed with immunoSEQ multiplex PCR; in TCRdb, only in-frame clones are kept and a portion is missing. The sample has around 210,000 clones; approximately 84% are singletons. The sequenced sample was peripheral blood. Receptors originate from a woman older than 75 with COVID-19, enrolled during active disease.

V usage is TRBV5-1 and J usage is TRBJ2-7; D gene unclear. CDR3 size: 14 residues. From germline, CDR1 is SGHRS and CDR2 YFSETQ. Trimming removed 0 bases from V and 5 bases from J, with 12 bases in between. CDR3 nucleotide sequence: TGCGCCAGCAGCTTGGGGAGCCAAGGCAACGAGCAGTACTTC. Protein: CASSLGSQGNEQYF. The full variable domain, its missing parts supplied by reference TRBV5-1 and TRBJ2-7, is KAGVTQTPRYLIKTRGQQVTLSCSPISGHRSVSWYQQTPGQGLQFLFEYFSETQRNKGNFPGRFSGRQFSNSRSEMNVSTLELGDSALYLCASSLGSQGNEQYFGPGTRLTVT.

This sequence joins TRBV5-1 and TRBJ2-2; D may be TRBD2 (5 bases). The length of the CDR3 is 16 residues. Trimming took off 0 bases at V and 2 bases at J, with 11 bases between the two ends. The germline CDR1 and CDR2 sequences are SGHRS and YFSETQ. The CDR3 sequence is CASSLVRGRNTGELFF. CDR3 in DNA: TGCGCCAGCAGCTTGGTACGAGGGCGTAACACCGGGGAGCTGTTTTTT.

J is TRBJ2-3 and V is TRBV23-1, with D possibly matching TRBD1 (6 bases). TRBV23-1 is known as an ORF, though its function is uncertain. This CDR3 is 13 amino acids long. Trimming cost V 2 bases and J 11 bases, with 14 bases left between them. In DNA, the CDR3 is TGCGCCAGCAGTCAAGAAACAGGGATTAGGCAGTATTTT. This encodes CASSQETGIRQYF.

This clone was seen a handful of times. The chain links TRBV13 to TRBJ2-7, with D unclear. Germline CDR1 is PRHDT and CDR2 is FYEKMQ (reference sequence). The CDR3 spans 13 residues. V lost 0 bases to trimming and J lost 2 bases, with 5 bases between them. This chain's CDR3 is CASSLGQTYEQYF. The DNA for the CDR3 is TGTGCCAGCAGCTTAGGACAAACCTACGAGCAGTACTTC.

V and J are TRBV9 and TRBJ2-3; 9 nucleotides line up with TRBD2. The junction had 25 bases not matched to a gene; V was cut back by 4 bases and J by 7 bases. From germline, CDR1 is SGDLS and CDR2 YYNGEE. The CDR3 length is 20 residues. In DNA form, the CDR3 reads TGTGCCAGCAGCCCCCGGGGTCCCCTAGCGGGGAGGGAGGGGATGTATACGCAGTATTTT. It is translated as CASSPRGPLAGREGMYTQYF.

CDR3 loop: CASSQDPGGAVAGYTF. The DNA of the CDR3 is TGTGCCAGCAGCCAAGATCCAGGGGGCGCGGTGGCGGGCTACACCTTC. The chain recombines TRBV3-1 (or the pseudogene TRBV3-2) with TRBJ1-2, with 8 bases matching TRBD1. This CDR3 is built from 16 residues. After removal of 0 bases from V and 8 bases from J, the junction contained 11 bases not matched to a gene. Germline CDR1 LGHDT, CDR2 YNNKEL (reference sequence).

The chain carries TRBV5-6 and TRBJ1-1, with D possibly TRBD1 on 6 matching bases. This CDR3 comprises 13 residues. V lost 4 bases, J lost 5 bases, and 12 bases lay in between. Per the germline V gene, CDR1 is SGHDT and CDR2 is YYEEEE. CDR3 residues: CASSRGRGTEAFF. DNA of the CDR3: TGTGCCAGCAGCCGGGGGAGGGGGACTGAAGCTTTCTTT.

The V call is TRBV4-1, the J call TRBJ1-5; no firm D call. Germline CDR1 MGHRA, CDR2 YSYEKL. This CDR3 comprises 16 residues. The V end lost 3 bases, the J end lost 3 bases, and 15 bases lay between the germline ends. CDR3 in DNA: TGCGCCAGCAGCCAGGCCCAGTTCAACAACAATCAGCCCCAGCATTTT. Protein sequence: CASSQAQFNNNQPQHF.